One sample yielded the 15 T cell receptor beta chains listed below, sequenced in a study of blood T cell repertoires in COVID-19 (dated by TCRdb to 2020 to 2022). Libraries were built with the immunoSEQ multiplex PCR assay. Not all clones reach the TCRdb copy of this immuneACCESS table, which keeps in-frame sequences only. Checked studies attribute under half of the gap to unresolved V genes and leave the rest unexplained. This sample comprises about 220,000 clones, 70% to 90% of them detected only once. Around 13% of the sample lies in the top ten. Specimen: peripheral blood. Receptors originate from a human donor in a cohort sampled during active COVID-19.

V is TRBV2 and J is TRBJ2-7, with D maybe TRBD1 (6 bases). CDR3 length: 13 residues. Between the trimmed V and J ends, which lost 6 bases and 5 bases, there was a span of 14 bases. Germline loops: CDR1 SNHLY, CDR2 FYNNEI. CDR3 region: CASRIDRIHEQYF. CDR3 bases: TGTGCCAGCAGGATAGACAGGATCCACGAGCAGTACTTC.

This clone appeared once. J is TRBJ1-1 and V is TRBV7-9; 8 bases agree with TRBD1. CDR1 SEHNR and CDR2 FQNEAQ come from the germline V gene (reference sequence). Trimming took 4 bases from V and 5 from J; bases not matched to a gene: 6. The CDR3 loop spans 14 amino acids. DNA for the CDR3: TGTGCCAGCAGCTACGGACAGGGTAGGACTGAAGCTTTCTTT. Protein product: CASSYGQGRTEAFF. Full variable domain (outside the CDR3, taken from reference TRBV7-9 and TRBJ1-1): DTGVSQNPRHKITKRGQNVTFRCDPISEHNRLYWYRQTLGQGPEFLTYFQNEAQLEKSRLLSDRFSAERPKGSFSTLEIQRTEQGDSAMYLCASSYGQGRTEAFFGQGTRLTVV.

In its sample, this clone was seen once. The chain uses TRBV5-1 and TRBJ2-4; a possible D gene is TRBD2 (5 bases). Per the germline V gene, CDR1 is SGHRS and CDR2 is YFSETQ. The V and J ends lost 0 bases and 0 bases respectively, with 13 bases between them. There are 17 residues in the CDR3. The CDR3 protein is CASSLEGGRIAKNIQYF. The DNA for the CDR3 is TGCGCCAGCAGCTTGGAAGGCGGGCGGATAGCCAAAAACATTCAGTACTTC.

This clone was counted many times. The rearrangement uses TRBV11-3 and TRBJ2-5; D may be TRBD1 (6 bases). The germline V and J ends were trimmed by 1 base and 14 bases, with 20 bases remaining between them. The CDR3 is 14 amino acids. The V gene's germline CDR1 is SGHNT and CDR2 YENEEA. CDR3 in amino acids: CASSLAGTSSPSYF. In nucleotides, the CDR3 is TGTGCCAGCAGCTTAGCCGGGACATCCAGCCCTTCCTACTTC.

The chain has TRBV24-1 and TRBJ2-2, with TRBD2 identical over 8 bases. This CDR3 spans 16 amino acids. V was clipped by 11 bases and J by 0 bases; unmatched bases: 10. Per the germline V gene, CDR1 is KGHDR and CDR2 is SFDVKD. The CDR3 DNA follows: TGTGCCATCCGGGCTAGCGGGCCCGCGAACACCGGGGAGCTGTTTTTT. Its translation is CAIRASGPANTGELFF.

CDR3 region: CASSVQASEQYF. For the CDR3, the DNA is TGTGCCAGCAGCGTACAGGCAAGCGAGCAGTACTTC. The chain uses TRBV7-2 and TRBJ2-7, with a tentative D call TRBD1 (5 bases). Trimming stripped 5 bases from V and 6 bases from J, with 11 bases between. The length of the CDR3 is 12 residues. Germline V gives CDR1 SGHTA, CDR2 FQGNSA.

This clone was counted a few times. This chain uses TRBV28 with TRBJ2-1; the D gene is possibly TRBD1 (6 bases). CDR1 is MDHEN, CDR2 SYDVKM, per germline. The CDR3 is 15 residues long. V gave up 2 bases and J gave up 12 bases, with 20 bases separating them. The CDR3 DNA sequence: TGTGCCAGCAGTTTACGAGGGACACGAACCTGGGGGCAGTTCTTC. Translating it yields CASSLRGTRTWGQFF.

The chain joins TRBV28 to TRBJ2-3, with TRBD2 matching over 9 bases. The V gene's germline CDR1 is MDHEN and CDR2 SYDVKM. V dropped 5 bases and J dropped 2; count of bases not matched to a gene: 8. The CDR3 runs to 16 residues. This CDR3 reads CASSVQLAGYTDTQYF. CDR3 in DNA: TGTGCCAGCAGTGTCCAACTAGCGGGCTACACAGATACGCAGTATTTT.

This clone came up a few times. The rearrangement joins TRBV9 to TRBJ1-2; the match to TRBD1 covers 8 bases. Trimming removed 5 bases from V and 3 bases from J; junction bases left unmatched: 6. This CDR3 contains 14 residues. Germline V gives CDR1 SGDLS, CDR2 YYNGEE. CDR3 region: CASSLGQGHYGYTF. CDR3 sequence (DNA): TGTGCCAGCAGTTTAGGACAGGGTCACTATGGCTACACCTTC.

V is TRBV19 and J is TRBJ2-1, with D perhaps TRBD2 (6 bases). Germline assignment: CDR1 LNHDA and CDR2 SQIVND (reference sequence). This CDR3 is built from 13 residues. V dropped 6 bases and J dropped 7 bases, with 13 bases sitting between them. CDR3 DNA: TGTGCCAGTAGACGTAACCGGGGGAATGAGCAGTTCTTC. This gives the protein CASRRNRGNEQFF.

The genes are TRBV10-3 and TRBJ1-1, with 7 nucleotides matching TRBD1. The germline gives CDR1 ENHRY, CDR2 SYGVKD. V gave up 5 bases and J gave up 6 bases; unmatched junction bases: 9. CDR3 length: 14 amino acids. CDR3 coding DNA: TGTGCCATCAGTCAACAGGGGCAGGGCGCTGAAGCTTTCTTT. Translation gives CAISQQGQGAEAFF.

The chain is built from TRBV28 and TRBJ1-3; tentative D call: TRBD1 (6 bases). CDR1 is MDHEN, CDR2 SYDVKM, per germline. The CDR3 has 15 residues. V gave up 3 bases and J gave up 4 bases, with 13 bases separating them. The CDR3 here is CASSLPGTRGNTIYF. The CDR3 DNA reads as TGTGCCAGCAGTTTGCCTGGGACACGCGGAAACACCATATATTTT.

This clone was seen at least ten times. The V and J genes are TRBV7-2 and TRBJ2-7, with 11 nucleotides matching TRBD1. Germline lookup yields CDR1 SGHTA and CDR2 FQGNSA. Trimming took 3 bases from V and 3 from J; bases not matched to a gene: 1. This CDR3 is built from 14 residues. CDR3 nucleotide sequence: TGTGCCAGCAGCTTGGACAGGGGGCTCTACGAGCAGTACTTC. It specifies CASSLDRGLYEQYF.

V is TRBV7-9 and J is TRBJ2-7; 9 bases are a match to TRBD1. Trimming removed 4 bases from V and 4 bases from J; junction bases left unmatched: 14. Germline CDR1 is SEHNR and CDR2 is FQNEAQ (reference sequence). CDR3 size: 17 residues. CDR3 nucleotides: TGTGCCAGCAGCTCTGGCCCGGAAGGACAGGGGTTATACGAGCAGTACTTC. Amino acid sequence: CASSSGPEGQGLYEQYF.

J is TRBJ2-3 and V is TRBV6-5, with D perhaps TRBD2 (6 bases). There are 16 residues in the CDR3. Germline V lookup: CDR1 MNHEY, CDR2 SVGAGI. Trimming removed 0 bases at V and 0 bases at J, with 10 bases between. CDR3 in amino acids: CASSYSGRPSTDTQYF. The CDR3 DNA reads TGTGCCAGCAGTTACTCCGGGAGACCCAGCACAGATACGCAGTATTTT.